This entry lists 10 T cell receptor beta chains sequenced from one sample in a study of T cell responses to AZD1222 COVID-19 vaccine. Profiled with immunoSEQ multiplex PCR; TCRdb holds only in-frame clones, not every one. The table has 110,000 or so clones, 86% seen once. Here the sequenced sample was peripheral blood, taken 28 days after the second AZD1222 dose. The receptors come from an adult who received the AZD1222 COVID-19 vaccine.

The V gene is TRBV4-1, the J gene TRBJ1-2; D not certain. Trimming took 0 bases from V and 3 from J, leaving 17 bases between them. The CDR3 runs 17 residues. Germline V CDR1 and CDR2: MGHRA, YSYEKL. The CDR3, as DNA: TGCGCCAGCAGCCAAGATCTAATAACGCGAAGGGACTATGGCTACACCTTC. This codes for CASSQDLITRRDYGYTF.

This chain links TRBV9 with TRBJ1-2; D not certain. Trimming pared 1 base from V and 2 bases from J, leaving 18 bases between. Germline CDR1 and CDR2: SGDLS and YYNGEE. The CDR3 covers 17 residues. CDR3 DNA: TGTGCCAGCAGCGTAATCCGAGCGTCTAATTACAACTATGGCTACACCTTC. Its protein product is CASSVIRASNYNYGYTF.

In its sample, this clone was seen a few times. V and J are TRBV6-5 and TRBJ1-2; TRBD1 matches 7 bases. With V trimmed by 6 bases and J by 8 bases, 9 bases remained unmatched. The CDR3 length is 13 residues. Germline V lookup: CDR1 MNHEY, CDR2 SVGAGI. Here the CDR3 DNA reads TGTGCCAGCAGCCTGACAGGGTCGGGCGGCTACACCTTC. The encoded protein is CASSLTGSGGYTF.

J is TRBJ1-4 and V is TRBV11-2; D not certain. V was shortened by 3 bases and J by 6 bases, with 8 bases between the two germline ends. CDR1 is SGHAT and CDR2 is FQNNGV in the germline V gene. This CDR3 spans 13 amino acids. Here the CDR3 reads CASSLGYDEKLFF. The CDR3 bases are TGTGCCAGCAGCTTGGGGTACGATGAAAAACTGTTTTTT.

This chain uses TRBV7-8 with TRBJ1-3, with 7 bases fitting TRBD1. The CDR3 is made up of 16 amino acids. The V and J ends lost 2 bases and 3 bases, in that order; junction bases with no gene match: 7. Germline V gene lookup returns CDR1 SGHVS and CDR2 FQNEAQ. CDR3 loop: CASSLRGQGDGNTIYF. DNA of the CDR3: TGTGCCAGCAGCTTAAGGGGGCAAGGTGATGGAAACACCATATATTTT.

This clone has only one observation. The rearrangement links TRBV18 to TRBJ1-2; D gene ambiguous. This CDR3 has 17 residues. Trimming left V 3 bases short and J 2 bases short, with 19 bases between. CDR1 and CDR2 (germline): KGHSH, LQKENI. CDR3 in DNA: TGTGCCAGCTCACCGACTTCAGGTGGACCGGTAAACTATGGCTACACCTTC. This sequence encodes CASSPTSGGPVNYGYTF.

The chain joins TRBV24-1 to TRBJ1-5, with D hard to call. Trimming stripped 2 bases from V and 0 bases from J, with 10 bases between. The germline V gene encodes CDR1 KGHDR and CDR2 SFDVKD. This CDR3 is built from 16 residues. The CDR3: CATSDSRGYSNQPQHF. The CDR3 DNA follows: TGTGCCACCAGTGATTCCCGGGGATATAGCAATCAGCCCCAGCATTTT.

The rearrangement joins TRBV5-1 to TRBJ2-3, with TRBD2 identical over 13 bases. The CDR3 contains 14 residues. Germline values: CDR1 SGHRS, CDR2 YFSETQ. Trimming at V came to 4 bases and at J to 9 bases, leaving 5 bases not matched to a gene. CDR3 sequence: CASSRGTSGDTQYF. DNA for the CDR3: TGCGCCAGCAGCCGCGGGACTAGCGGGGACACGCAGTATTTT.

Written as DNA, the CDR3 is TGTGCCAGCAGCGTGCACAGTCTCGCTAATGAAAAACTGTTTTTT. This codes for CASSVHSLANEKLFF. This rearrangement joins TRBV9 to TRBJ1-4; D unclear. The CDR3 totals 15 residues. With 2 bases removed from V and 3 bases from J, the gap between germline ends came to 11 bases. Germline CDR1 is SGDLS and CDR2 is YYNGEE.

DNA for the CDR3: TGTGCCAGCAGCGAGACAGGGATGAACACTGAAGCTTTCTTT. The encoded protein is CASSETGMNTEAFF. J is TRBJ1-1 and V is TRBV7-9, with 7 nucleotides matching TRBD1. The CDR3 has 14 amino acids. Looked up from germline, CDR1 is SEHNR and CDR2 is FQNEAQ (reference sequence). J lost 0 bases, V lost 5 bases, and 3 bases had no gene match.